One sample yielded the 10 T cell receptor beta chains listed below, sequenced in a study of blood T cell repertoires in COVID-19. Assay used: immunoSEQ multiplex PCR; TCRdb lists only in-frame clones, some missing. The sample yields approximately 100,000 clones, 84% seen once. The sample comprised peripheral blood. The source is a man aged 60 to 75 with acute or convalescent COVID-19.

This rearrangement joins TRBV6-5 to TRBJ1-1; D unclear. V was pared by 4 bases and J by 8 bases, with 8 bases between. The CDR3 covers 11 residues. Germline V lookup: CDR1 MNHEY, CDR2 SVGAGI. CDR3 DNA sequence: TGTGCCAGCAGTTCGGACTTGGAAGCTTTCTTT. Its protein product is CASSSDLEAFF.

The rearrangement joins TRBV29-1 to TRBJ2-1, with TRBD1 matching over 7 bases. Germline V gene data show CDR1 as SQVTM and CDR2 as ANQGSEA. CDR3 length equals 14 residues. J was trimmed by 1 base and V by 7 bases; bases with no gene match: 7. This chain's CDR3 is CSAENRGSYNEQFF. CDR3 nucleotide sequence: TGCAGCGCAGAAAACAGGGGTTCCTACAATGAGCAGTTCTTC.

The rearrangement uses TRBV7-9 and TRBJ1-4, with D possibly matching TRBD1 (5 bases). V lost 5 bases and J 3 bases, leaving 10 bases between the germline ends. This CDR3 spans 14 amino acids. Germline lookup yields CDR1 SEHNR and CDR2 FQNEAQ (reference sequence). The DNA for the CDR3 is TGTGCCAGCAGCCTTCGGGGGGCTAATGAAAAACTGTTTTTT. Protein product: CASSLRGANEKLFF.

The CDR3 reads CASSVGTSGINEQFF. For the CDR3, the DNA is TGTGCCAGCAGCGTCGGGACTAGCGGGATAAATGAGCAGTTCTTC. J is TRBJ2-1 and V is TRBV9; 13 bases align to TRBD2. V trimming: 2 bases; J trimming: 7 bases; junction bases outside the gene matches: 3. The CDR3 runs to 15 residues. Germline V gene lookup returns CDR1 SGDLS and CDR2 YYNGEE.

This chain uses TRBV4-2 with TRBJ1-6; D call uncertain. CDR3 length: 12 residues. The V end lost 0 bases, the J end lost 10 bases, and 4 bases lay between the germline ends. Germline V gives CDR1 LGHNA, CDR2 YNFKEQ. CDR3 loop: CASSQEGSPLHF. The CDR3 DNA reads TGTGCCAGCAGCCAAGAGGGCTCACCCCTCCACTTT.

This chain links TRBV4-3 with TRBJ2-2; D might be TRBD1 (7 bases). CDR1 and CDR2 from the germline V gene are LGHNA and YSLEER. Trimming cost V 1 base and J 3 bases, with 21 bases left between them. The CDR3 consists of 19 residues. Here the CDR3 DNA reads TGCGCCAGCAGCCAAGTCGGGTGGGCGGGACAGCCTTACACCGGGGAGCTGTTTTTT. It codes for CASSQVGWAGQPYTGELFF.

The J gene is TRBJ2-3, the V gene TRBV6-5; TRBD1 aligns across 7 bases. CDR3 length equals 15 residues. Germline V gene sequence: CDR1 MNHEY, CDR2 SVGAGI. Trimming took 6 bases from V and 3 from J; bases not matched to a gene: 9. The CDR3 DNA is TGTGCCAGCAGCCCGCCGGGACAGAGGACAGATACGCAGTATTTT. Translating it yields CASSPPGQRTDTQYF.

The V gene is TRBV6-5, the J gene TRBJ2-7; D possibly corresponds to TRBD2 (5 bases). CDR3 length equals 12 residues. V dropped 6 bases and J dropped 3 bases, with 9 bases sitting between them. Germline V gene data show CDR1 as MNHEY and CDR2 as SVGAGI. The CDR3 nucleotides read TGTGCCAGCAGAGAGGGCGGCTACGAGCAGTACGTC. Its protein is CASREGGYEQYV.

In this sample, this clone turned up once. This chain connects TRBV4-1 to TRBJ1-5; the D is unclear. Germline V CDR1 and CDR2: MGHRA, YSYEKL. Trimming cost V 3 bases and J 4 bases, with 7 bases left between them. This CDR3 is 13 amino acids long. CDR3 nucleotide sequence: TGCGCCAGCAGCCAGGGCTGGAATCAGCCCCAGCATTTT. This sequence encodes CASSQGWNQPQHF.

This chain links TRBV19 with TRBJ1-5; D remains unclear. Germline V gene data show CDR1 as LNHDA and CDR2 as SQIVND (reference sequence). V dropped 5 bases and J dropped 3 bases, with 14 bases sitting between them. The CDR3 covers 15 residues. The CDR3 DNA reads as TGTGCCAGTAGTCGGAGGGCGGGGTACAATCAGCCCCAGCATTTT. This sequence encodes CASSRRAGYNQPQHF.